This T cell receptor (beta chain) comes out of a study of shared clonotypes between healthy human individuals. Each PCR replicate run on unsorted PBMC took in approximately 300 ng DNA, tens of thousands of T cell genomes. Original methodology: There were no quality scores in the junction-only immunoSEQ sequences, so filtering differed. The method was immunoSEQ multiplex PCR; TCRdb's version includes in-frame clones alone and lacks a portion of them. The V and J calls and clone size are taken from that table; D and trimming were inferred from the DNA. The sample has fewer than 700,000 clones; roughly 79% are singletons. Only Caucasian adults living in Nashville, Tennessee made up the donor group. Genomic DNA for unsorted samples was obtained from around 94 million PBMCs. The clonotype was recovered from a woman between 40 and 55 years old in good health. Some clones in this sample may be carry-over from other donors' samples. Material: PBMCs.

The CDR3 sequence: CASSHRTGNDEYEQYF. The CDR3 nucleotides read TGCGCCAGCAGCCATCGGACAGGGAATGACGAATACGAGCAGTACTTC. The chain joins TRBV5-1 to TRBJ2-7, with 8 nucleotides matching TRBD1. Germline V gene data show CDR1 as SGHRS and CDR2 as YFSETQ. The CDR3 spans 16 residues. V dropped 4 bases and J dropped 4; count of bases not matched to a gene: 13.